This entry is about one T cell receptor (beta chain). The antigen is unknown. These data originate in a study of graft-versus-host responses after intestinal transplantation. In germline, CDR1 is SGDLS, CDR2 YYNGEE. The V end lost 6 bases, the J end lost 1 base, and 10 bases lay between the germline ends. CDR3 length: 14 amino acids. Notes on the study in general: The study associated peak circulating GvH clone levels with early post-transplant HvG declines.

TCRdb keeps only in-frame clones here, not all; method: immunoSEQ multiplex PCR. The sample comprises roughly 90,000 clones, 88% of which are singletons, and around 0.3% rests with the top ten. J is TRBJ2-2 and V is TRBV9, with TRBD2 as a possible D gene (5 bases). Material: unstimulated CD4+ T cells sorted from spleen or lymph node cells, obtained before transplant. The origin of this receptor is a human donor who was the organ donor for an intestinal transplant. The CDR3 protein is CASTVRGNTGELFF. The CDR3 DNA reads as TGTGCCAGCACGGTCCGGGGGAACACCGGGGAGCTGTTTTTT.